The clone carrying this T cell receptor beta chain was seen only a few times. This entry comes from a study of control samples from healthy donors and cancer patients. The protocol was immunoSEQ multiplex PCR, while the TCRdb copy is restricted to in-frame clones and leaves out a portion. The table has about 22,000 clones, approximately 80% seen once. Germline lookup yields CDR1 DFQATT and CDR2 SNEGSKA (reference sequence). V was pared by 3 bases and J by 5 bases, with 16 bases between. The CDR3 has 15 amino acids. Sequencing was performed on PBMCs. The receptor was derived from a man in his 60s with head and neck cancer. The chain couples TRBV20-1 to TRBJ1-4; no firm D call. CDR3 protein: CSASEKVTSNEKLFF. CDR3 DNA sequence: TGCAGTGCTAGTGAAAAAGTCACCTCCAATGAAAAACTGTTTTTT.